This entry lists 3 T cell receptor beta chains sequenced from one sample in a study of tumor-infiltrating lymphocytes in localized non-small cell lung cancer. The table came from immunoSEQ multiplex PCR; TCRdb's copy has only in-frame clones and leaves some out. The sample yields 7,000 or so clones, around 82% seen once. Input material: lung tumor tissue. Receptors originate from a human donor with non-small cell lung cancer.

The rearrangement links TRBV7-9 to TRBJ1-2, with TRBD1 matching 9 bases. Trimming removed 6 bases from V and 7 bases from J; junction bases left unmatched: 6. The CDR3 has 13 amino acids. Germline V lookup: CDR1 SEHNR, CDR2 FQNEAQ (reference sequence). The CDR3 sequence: CASSWDRVGGYTF. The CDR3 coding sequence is TGTGCCAGCAGTTGGGACAGGGTAGGTGGCTACACCTTC.

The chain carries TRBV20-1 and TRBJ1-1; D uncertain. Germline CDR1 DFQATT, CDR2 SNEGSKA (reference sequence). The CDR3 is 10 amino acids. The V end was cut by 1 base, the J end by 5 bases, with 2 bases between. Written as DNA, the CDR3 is TGCAGTGCTAGAGGGACTGAAGCTTTCTTT. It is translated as CSARGTEAFF.

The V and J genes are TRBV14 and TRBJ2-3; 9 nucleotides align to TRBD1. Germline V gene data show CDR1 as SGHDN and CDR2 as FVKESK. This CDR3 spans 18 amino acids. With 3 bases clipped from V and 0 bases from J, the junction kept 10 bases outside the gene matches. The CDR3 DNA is TGTGCCAGCAGCCACCGAAGGTTGGGACAGGGAAGCACAGATACGCAGTATTTT. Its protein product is CASSHRRLGQGSTDTQYF.